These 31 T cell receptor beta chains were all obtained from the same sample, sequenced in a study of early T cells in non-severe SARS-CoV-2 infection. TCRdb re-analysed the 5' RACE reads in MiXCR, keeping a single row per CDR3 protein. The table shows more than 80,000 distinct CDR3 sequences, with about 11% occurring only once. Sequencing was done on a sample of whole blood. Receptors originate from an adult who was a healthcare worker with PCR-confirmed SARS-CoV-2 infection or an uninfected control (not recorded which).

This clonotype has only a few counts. The CDR3 coding sequence is TGTGCCAGCAGTTTAAGCAGATCCCATCAGCCCCAGCATTTT. Its protein is CASSLSRSHQPQHF. The chain has TRBV12-3 or TRBV12-4 and TRBJ1-5; D is undetermined. Trimming stripped 2 bases from V and 5 bases from J, with 10 bases between. The CDR3 consists of 14 residues.

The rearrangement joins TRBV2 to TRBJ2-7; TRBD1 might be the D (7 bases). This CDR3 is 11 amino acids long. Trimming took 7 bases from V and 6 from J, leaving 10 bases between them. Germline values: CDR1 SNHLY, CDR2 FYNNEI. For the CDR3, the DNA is TGTGCCAGCACAGGGGGGACCGAGCAGTACTTC. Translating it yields CASTGGTEQYF.

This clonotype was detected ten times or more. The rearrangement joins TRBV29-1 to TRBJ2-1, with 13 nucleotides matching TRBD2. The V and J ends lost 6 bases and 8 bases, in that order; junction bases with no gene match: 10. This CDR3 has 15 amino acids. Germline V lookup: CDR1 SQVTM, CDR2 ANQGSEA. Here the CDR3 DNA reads TGCAGCGTACCCCTGGGACTAGCGGGAAGCTATGAGCAGTTCTTC. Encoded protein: CSVPLGLAGSYEQFF.

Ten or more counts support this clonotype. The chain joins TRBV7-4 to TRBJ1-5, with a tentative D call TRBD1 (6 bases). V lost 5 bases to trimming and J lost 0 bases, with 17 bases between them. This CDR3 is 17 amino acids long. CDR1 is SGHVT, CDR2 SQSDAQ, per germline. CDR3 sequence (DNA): TGTGCCAGCAGCCCCGGACAGAACGTATATAGCAATCAGCCCCAGCATTTT. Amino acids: CASSPGQNVYSNQPQHF.

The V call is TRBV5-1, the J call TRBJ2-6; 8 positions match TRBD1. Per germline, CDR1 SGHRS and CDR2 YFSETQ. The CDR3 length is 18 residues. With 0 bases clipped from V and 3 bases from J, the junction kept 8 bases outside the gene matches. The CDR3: CASSLAPTGGGGANVLTF. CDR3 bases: TGCGCCAGCAGCTTGGCCCCAACAGGGGGAGGTGGGGCCAACGTCCTGACTTTC.

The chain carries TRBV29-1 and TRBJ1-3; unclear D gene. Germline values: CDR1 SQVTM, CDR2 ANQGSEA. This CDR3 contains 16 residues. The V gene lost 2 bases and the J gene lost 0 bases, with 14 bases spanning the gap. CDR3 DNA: TGCAGCGTTGAATGGACCCATCCAAGCTCTGGAAACACCATATATTTT. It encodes CSVEWTHPSSGNTIYF.

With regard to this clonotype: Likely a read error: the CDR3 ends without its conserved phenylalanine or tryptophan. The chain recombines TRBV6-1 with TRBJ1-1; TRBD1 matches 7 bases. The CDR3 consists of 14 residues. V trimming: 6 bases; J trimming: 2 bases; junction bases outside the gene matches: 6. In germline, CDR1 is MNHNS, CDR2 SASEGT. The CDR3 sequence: CASRPGQINTEAFI. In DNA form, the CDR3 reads TGTGCCAGCAGACCGGGACAGATAAACACTGAAGCTTTCATT.

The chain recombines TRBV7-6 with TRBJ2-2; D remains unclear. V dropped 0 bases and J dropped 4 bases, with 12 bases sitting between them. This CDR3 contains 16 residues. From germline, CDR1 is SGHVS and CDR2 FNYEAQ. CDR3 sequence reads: CASSLAHDTPTGELFF. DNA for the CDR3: TGTGCCAGCAGCTTAGCGCACGACACCCCCACCGGGGAGCTGTTTTTT. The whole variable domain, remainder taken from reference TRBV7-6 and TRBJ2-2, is GAGVSQSPRYKVTKRGQDVALRCDPISGHVSLYWYRQALGQGPEFLTYFNYEAQQDKSGLPNDRFSAERPEGSISTLTIQRTEQRDSAMYRCASSLAHDTPTGELFFGEGSRLTVL.

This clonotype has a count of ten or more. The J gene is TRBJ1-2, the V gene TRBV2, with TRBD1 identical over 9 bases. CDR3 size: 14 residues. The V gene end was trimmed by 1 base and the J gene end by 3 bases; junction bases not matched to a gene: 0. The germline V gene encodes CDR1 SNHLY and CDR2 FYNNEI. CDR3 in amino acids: CASSEDRGHYGYTF. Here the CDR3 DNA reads TGTGCCAGCAGTGAAGACAGGGGGCACTATGGCTACACCTTC.

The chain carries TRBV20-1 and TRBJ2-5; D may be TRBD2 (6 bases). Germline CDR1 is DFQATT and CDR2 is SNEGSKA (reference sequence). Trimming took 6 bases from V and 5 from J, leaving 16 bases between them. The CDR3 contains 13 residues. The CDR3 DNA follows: TGCAGTGCCTGCCCAGTGGGAGGTGAGACCCAGTACTTC. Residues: CSACPVGGETQYF.

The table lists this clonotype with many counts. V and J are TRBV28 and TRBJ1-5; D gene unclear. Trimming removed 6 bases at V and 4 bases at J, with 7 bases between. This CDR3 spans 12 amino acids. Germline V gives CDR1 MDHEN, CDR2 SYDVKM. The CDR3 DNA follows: TGTGCCAGCAGCTTACTAAATCAGCCCCAGCATTTT. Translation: CASSLLNQPQHF. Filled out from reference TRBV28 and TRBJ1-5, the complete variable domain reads DVKVTQSSRYLVKRTGEKVFLECVQDMDHENMFWYRQDPGLGLRLIYFSYDVKMKEKGDIPEGYSVSREKKERFSLILESASTNQTSMYLCASSLLNQPQHFGDGTRLSIL.

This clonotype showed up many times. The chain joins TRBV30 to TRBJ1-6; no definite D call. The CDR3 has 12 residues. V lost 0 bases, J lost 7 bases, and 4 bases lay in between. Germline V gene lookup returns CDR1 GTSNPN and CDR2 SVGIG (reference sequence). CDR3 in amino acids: CAWSVWNSPLHF. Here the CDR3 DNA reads TGTGCCTGGAGTGTTTGGAATTCACCCCTCCACTTT. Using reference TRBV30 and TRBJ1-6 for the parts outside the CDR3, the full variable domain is SQTIHQWPATLVQPVGSPLSLECTVEGTSNPNLYWYRQAAGRGLQLLFYSVGIGQISSEVPQNLSASRPQDRQFILSSKKLLLSDSGFYLCAWSVWNSPLHFGNGTRLTVT.

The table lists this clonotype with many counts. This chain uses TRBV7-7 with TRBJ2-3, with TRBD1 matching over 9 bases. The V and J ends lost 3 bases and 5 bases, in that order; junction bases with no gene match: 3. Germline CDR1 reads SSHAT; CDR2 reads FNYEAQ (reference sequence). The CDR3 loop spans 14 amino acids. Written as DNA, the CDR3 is TGTGCCAGCAGCTTGGGGACAGGGATAGATACGCAGTATTTT. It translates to CASSLGTGIDTQYF.

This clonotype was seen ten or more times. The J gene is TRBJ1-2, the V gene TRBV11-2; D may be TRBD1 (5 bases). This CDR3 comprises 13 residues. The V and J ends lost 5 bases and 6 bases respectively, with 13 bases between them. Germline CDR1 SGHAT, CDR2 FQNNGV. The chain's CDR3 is CASSVGTGHGYTF. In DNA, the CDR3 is TGTGCCAGCAGCGTTGGGACGGGCCATGGCTACACCTTC.

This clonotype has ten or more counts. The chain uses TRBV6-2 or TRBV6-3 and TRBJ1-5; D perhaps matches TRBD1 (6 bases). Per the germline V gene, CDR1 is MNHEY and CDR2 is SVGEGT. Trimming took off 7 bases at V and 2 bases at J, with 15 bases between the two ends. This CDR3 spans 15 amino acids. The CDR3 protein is CASTFQTGRNQPQHF. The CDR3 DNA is TGTGCCAGCACCTTTCAGACAGGCCGCAATCAGCCCCAGCATTTT.

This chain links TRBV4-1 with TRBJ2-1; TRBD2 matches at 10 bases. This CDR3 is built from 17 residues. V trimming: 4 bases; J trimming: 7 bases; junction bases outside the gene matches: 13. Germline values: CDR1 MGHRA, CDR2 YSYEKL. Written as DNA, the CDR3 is TGCGCCAGCAGCCGCCTAGGACTAGCGGCCCTAGGGAATGAGCAGTTCTTC. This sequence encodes CASSRLGLAALGNEQFF.

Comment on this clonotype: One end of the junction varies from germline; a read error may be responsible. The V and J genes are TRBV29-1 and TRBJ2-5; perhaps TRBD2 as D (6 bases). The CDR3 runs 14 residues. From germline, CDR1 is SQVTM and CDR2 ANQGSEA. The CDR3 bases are TGCAGCGTCGAAGCGAAGGAGGGAAAAGAGACCCAGTACTTC. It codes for CSVEAKEGKETQYF.

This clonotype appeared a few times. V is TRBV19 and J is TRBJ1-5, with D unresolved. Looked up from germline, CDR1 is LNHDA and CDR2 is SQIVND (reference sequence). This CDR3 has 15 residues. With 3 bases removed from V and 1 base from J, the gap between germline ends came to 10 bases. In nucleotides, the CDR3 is TGTGCCAGTAGTATTTACCCGGCGAGCAATCAGCCCCAGCATTTT. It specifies CASSIYPASNQPQHF.

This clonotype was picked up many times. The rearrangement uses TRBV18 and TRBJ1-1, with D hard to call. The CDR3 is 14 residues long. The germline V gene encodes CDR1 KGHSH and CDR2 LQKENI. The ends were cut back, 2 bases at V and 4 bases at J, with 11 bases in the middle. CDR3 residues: CASSPEGSLTEAFF. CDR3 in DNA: TGTGCCAGCTCACCAGAAGGAAGCCTCACTGAAGCTTTCTTT.

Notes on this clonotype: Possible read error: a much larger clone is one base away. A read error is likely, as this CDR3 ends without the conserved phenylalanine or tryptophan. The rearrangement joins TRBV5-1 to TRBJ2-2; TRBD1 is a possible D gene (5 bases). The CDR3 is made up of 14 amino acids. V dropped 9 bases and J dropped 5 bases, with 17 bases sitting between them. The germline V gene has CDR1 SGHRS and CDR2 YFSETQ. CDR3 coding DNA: TGCGCCATTCCACTCGAGGCAGGGACCGGGGAGCTGTTTCTT. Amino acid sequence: CAIPLEAGTGELFL.

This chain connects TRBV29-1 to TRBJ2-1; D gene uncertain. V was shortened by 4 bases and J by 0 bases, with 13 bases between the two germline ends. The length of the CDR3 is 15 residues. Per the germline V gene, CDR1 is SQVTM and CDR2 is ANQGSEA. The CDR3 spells CSVVGGKSSYNEQFF. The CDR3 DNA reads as TGCAGCGTTGTAGGCGGCAAAAGCTCCTACAATGAGCAGTTCTTC.

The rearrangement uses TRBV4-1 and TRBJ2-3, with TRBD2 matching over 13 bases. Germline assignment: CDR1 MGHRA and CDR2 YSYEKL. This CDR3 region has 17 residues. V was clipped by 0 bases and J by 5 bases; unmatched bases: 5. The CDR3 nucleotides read TGCGCCAGCAGCCAAGAGCGGACTAGCGGGGGAAAAGATACGCAGTATTTT. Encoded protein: CASSQERTSGGKDTQYF.

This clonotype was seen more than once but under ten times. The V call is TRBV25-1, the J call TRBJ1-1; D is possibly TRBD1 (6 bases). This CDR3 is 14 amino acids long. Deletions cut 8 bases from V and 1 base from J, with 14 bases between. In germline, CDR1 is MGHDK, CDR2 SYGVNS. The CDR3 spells CASGSNRANTEAFF. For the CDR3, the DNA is TGTGCCAGCGGAAGTAACAGGGCGAACACTGAAGCTTTCTTT.

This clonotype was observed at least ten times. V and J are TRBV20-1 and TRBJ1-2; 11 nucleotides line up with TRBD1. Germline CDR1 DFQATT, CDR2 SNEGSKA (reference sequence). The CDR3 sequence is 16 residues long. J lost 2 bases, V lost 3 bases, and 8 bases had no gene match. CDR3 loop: CSARDPGQGVNYGYTF. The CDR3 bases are TGCAGTGCTAGGGACCCGGGACAGGGGGTCAACTATGGCTACACCTTC.

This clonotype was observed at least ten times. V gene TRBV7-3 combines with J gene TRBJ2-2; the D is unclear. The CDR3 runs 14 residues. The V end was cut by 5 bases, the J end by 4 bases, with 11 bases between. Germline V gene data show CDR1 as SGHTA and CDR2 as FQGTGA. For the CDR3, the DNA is TGTGCCAGCAGCCCAAGTGGCAGCACCGGGGAGCTGTTTTTT. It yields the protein CASSPSGSTGELFF.

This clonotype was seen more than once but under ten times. CDR3 region: CASNRDRAIEQYF. The CDR3 coding sequence is TGTGCCAGCAATCGGGACAGGGCGATAGAGCAGTACTTC. This sequence joins TRBV2 and TRBJ2-7; 9 bases align to TRBD1. CDR1 and CDR2 from the germline V gene are SNHLY and FYNNEI. The CDR3 covers 13 residues. The J segment lost 7 bases and the V segment lost 7 bases, leaving 8 bases of the junction unmatched.

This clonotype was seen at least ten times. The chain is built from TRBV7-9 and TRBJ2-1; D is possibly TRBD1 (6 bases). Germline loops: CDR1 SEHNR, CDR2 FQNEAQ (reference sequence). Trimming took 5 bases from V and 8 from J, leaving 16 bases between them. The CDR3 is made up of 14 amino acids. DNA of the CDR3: TGTGCCAGCAGCGTATACAGGGAGATGGATGAGCAGTTCTTC. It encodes CASSVYREMDEQFF.

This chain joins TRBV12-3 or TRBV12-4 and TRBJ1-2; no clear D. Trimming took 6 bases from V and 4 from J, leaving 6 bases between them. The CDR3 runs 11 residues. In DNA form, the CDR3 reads TGTGCCAGCAGCCGTAGCTATGGCTACACCTTC. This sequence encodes CASSRSYGYTF.

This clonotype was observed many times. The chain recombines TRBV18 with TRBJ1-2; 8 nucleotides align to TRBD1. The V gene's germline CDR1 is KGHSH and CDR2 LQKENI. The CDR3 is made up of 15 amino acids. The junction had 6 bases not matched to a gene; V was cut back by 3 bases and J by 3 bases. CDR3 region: CASSPGTGGDYGYTF. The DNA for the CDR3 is TGTGCCAGCTCACCCGGGACAGGTGGAGACTATGGCTACACCTTC.

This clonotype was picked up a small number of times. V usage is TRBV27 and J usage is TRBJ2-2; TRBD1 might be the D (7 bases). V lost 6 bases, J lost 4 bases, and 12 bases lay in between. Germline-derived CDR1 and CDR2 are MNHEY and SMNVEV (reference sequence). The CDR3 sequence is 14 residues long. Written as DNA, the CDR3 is TGTGCCAGCAGGCGGGACAGAGGCACCGGGGAGCTGTTTTTT. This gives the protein CASRRDRGTGELFF.

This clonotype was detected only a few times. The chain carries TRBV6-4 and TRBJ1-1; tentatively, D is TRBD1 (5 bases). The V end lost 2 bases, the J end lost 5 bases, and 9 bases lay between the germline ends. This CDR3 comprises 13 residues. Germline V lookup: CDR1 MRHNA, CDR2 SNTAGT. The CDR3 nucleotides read TGTGCCAGCAGTGACGGGGGTCGGACTGAAGCTTTCTTT. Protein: CASSDGGRTEAFF.